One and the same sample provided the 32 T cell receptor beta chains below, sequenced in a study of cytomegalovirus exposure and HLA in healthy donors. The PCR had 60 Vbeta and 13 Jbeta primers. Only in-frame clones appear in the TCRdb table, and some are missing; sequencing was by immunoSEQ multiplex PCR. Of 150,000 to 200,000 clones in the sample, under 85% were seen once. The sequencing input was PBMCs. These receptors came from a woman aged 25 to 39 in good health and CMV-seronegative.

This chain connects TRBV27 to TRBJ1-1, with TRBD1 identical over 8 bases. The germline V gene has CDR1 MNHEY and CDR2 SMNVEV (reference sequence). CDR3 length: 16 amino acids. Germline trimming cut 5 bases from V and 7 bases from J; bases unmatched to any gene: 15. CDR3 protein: CASSPTRGQGKVEAFF. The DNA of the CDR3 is TGTGCCAGCAGTCCGACCCGCGGACAGGGCAAGGTTGAAGCTTTCTTT.

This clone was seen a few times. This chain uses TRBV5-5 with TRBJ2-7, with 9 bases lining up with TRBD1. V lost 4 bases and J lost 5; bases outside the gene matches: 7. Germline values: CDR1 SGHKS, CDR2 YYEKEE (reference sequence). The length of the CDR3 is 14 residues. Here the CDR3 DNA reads TGTGCCAGCAGCGACGGACAGGGGTTAGACGAGCAGTACTTC. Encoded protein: CASSDGQGLDEQYF.

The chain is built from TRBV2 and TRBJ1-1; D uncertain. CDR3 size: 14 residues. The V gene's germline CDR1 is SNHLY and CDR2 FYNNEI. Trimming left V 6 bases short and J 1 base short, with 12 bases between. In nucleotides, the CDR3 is TGTGCCAGCAGGCAAGGACTTGGGAACACTGAAGCTTTCTTT. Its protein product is CASRQGLGNTEAFF.

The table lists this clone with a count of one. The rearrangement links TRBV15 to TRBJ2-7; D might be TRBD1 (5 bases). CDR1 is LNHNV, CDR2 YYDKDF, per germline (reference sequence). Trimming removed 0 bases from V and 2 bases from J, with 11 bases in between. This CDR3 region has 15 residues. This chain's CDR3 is CATSREQKGTYEQYF. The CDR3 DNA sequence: TGTGCCACCAGCAGAGAACAGAAGGGGACCTACGAGCAGTACTTC.

The CDR3 DNA follows: TGTGCCAGCACCCCGACTAGCGGGGGGGGCGATACGCAGTATTTT. Protein: CASTPTSGGGDTQYF. The chain employs TRBV5-4 and TRBJ2-3; TRBD2 matches at 14 bases. The CDR3 has 15 amino acids. Germline CDR1 reads SGHNT; CDR2 reads YYREEE (reference sequence). V shed 6 bases, J shed 6 bases, and the junction held 6 bases outside the gene matches.

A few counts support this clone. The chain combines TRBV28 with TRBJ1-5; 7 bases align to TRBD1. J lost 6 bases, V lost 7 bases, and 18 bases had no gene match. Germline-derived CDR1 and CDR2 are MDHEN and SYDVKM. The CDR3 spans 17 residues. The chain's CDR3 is CASTYSDRGPGLQPQHF. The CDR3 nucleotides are TGTGCCAGCACTTACTCTGATAGGGGGCCGGGACTTCAGCCCCAGCATTTT.

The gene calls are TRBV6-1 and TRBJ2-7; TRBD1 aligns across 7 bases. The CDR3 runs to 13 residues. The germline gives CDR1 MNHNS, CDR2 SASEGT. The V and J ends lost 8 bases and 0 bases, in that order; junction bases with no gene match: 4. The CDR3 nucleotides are TGTGCCAGCCGGGACAGCACCTCCTACGAGCAGTACTTC. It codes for CASRDSTSYEQYF.

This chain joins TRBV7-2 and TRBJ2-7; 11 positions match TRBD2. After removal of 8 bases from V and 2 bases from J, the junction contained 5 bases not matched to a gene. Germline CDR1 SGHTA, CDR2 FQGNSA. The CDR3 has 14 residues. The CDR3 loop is CASGRTSGPYEQYF. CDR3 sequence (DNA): TGTGCCAGCGGGCGGACTAGCGGGCCCTACGAGCAGTACTTC.

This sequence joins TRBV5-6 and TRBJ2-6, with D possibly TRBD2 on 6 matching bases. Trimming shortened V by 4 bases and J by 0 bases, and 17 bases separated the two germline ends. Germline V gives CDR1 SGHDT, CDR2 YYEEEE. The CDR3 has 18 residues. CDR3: CASSPPPGRGSGANVLTF. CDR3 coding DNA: TGTGCCAGCAGCCCTCCCCCAGGGCGGGGCTCTGGGGCCAACGTCCTGACTTTC.

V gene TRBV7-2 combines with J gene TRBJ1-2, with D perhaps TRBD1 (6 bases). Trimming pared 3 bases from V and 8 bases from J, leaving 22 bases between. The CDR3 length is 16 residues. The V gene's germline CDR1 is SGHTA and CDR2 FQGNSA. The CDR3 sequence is CASSFTPNTGREGYTF. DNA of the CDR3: TGTGCCAGCAGCTTCACCCCCAACACAGGGAGGGAGGGCTACACCTTC.

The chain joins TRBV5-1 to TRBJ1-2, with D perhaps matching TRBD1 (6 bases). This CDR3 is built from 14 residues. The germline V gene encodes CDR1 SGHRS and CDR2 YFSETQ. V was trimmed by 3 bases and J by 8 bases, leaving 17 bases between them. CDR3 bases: TGCGCCAGCAGCTGGATGGGTGGGGACATCGGCTACACCTTC. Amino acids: CASSWMGGDIGYTF.

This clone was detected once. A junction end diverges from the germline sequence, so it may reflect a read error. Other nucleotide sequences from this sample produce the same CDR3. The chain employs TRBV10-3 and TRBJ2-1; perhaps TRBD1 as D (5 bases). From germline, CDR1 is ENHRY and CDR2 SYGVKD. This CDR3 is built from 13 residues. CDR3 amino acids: CACQSGLYNEQFF. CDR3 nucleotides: TGCGCGTGTCAGTCAGGGCTCTACAATGAGCAGTTCTTC.

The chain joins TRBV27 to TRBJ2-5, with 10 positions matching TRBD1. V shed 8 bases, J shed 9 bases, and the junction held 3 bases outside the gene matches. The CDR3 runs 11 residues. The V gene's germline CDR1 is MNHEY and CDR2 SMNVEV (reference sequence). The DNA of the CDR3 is TGTGCCAGCTCGGACAGGGGGTCCCAGTACTTC. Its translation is CASSDRGSQYF.

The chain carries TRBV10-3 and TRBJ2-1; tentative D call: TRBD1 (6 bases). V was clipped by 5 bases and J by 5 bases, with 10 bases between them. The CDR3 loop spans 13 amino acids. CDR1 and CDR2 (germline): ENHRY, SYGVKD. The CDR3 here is CAISPRDNNEQFF. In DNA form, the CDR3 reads TGTGCCATCAGTCCCCGGGACAACAATGAGCAGTTCTTC.

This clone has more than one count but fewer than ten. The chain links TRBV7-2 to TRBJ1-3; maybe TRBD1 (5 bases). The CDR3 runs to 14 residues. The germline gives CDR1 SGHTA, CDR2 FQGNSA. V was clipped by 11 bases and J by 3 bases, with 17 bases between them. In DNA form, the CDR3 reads TGTGCCTCTCGGGCAACAGGCGTTGGAAACACCATATATTTT. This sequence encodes CASRATGVGNTIYF. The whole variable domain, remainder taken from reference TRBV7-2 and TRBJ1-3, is GAGVSQSPSNKVTEKGKDVELRCDPISGHTALYWYRQSLGQGLEFLIYFQGNSAPDKSGLPSDRFSAERTGGSVSTLTIQRTQQEDSAVYLCASRATGVGNTIYFGEGSWLTVV.

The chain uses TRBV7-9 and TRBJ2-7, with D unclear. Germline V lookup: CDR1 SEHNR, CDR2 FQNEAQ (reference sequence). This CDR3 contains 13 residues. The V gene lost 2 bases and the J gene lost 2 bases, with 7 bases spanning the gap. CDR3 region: CASSLLQAYEQYF. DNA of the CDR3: TGTGCCAGCAGCTTACTTCAGGCCTACGAGCAGTACTTC.

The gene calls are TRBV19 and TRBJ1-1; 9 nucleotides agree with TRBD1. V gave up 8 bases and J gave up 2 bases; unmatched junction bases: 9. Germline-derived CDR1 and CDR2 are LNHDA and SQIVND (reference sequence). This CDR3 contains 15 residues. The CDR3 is CASAKGQGTNTEAFF. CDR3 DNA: TGTGCCAGTGCCAAAGGACAGGGGACAAACACTGAAGCTTTCTTT.

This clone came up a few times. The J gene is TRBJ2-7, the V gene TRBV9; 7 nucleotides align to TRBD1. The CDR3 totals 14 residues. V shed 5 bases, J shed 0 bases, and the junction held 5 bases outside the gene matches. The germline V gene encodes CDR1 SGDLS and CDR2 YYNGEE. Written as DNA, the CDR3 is TGTGCCAGCAGTAGGGACAGATACTCCTACGAGCAGTACTTC. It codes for CASSRDRYSYEQYF.

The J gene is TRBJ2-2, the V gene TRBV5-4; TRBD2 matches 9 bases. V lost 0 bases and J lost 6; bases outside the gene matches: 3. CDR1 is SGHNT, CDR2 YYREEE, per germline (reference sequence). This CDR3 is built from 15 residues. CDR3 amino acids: CASSLGGGAPGELFF. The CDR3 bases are TGTGCCAGCAGCTTGGGCGGGGGGGCCCCCGGGGAGCTGTTTTTT.

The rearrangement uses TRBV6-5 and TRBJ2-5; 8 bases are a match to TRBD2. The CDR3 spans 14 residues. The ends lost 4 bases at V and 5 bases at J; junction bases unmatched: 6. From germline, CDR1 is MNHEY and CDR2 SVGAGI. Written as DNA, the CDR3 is TGTGCCAGCAGTTCCGGACTAGCTTGGGAGACCCAGTACTTC. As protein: CASSSGLAWETQYF.

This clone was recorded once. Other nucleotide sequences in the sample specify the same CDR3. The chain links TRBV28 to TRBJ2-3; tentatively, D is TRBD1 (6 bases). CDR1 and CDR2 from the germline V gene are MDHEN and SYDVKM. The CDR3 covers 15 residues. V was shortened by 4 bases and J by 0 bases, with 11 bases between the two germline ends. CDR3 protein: CASSSDRSSTDTQYF. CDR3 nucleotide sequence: TGTGCCAGCAGTTCCGACAGGTCTAGCACAGATACGCAGTATTTT.

This CDR3 reads CASSPQGSSGNTIYF. The CDR3 coding sequence is TGTGCCAGCAGCCCACAGGGCTCCTCTGGAAACACCATATATTTT. The chain links TRBV2 to TRBJ1-3; D possibly corresponds to TRBD1 (6 bases). The CDR3 totals 15 residues. Germline-derived CDR1 and CDR2 are SNHLY and FYNNEI. Trimming left V 6 bases short and J 0 bases short, with 12 bases between. The complete variable domain, with remaining parts taken from reference TRBV2 and TRBJ1-3, reads EPEVTQTPSHQVTQMGQEVILRCVPISNHLYFYWYRQILGQKVEFLVSFYNNEISEKSEIFDDQFSVERPDGSNFTLKIRSTKLEDSAMYFCASSPQGSSGNTIYFGEGSWLTVV.

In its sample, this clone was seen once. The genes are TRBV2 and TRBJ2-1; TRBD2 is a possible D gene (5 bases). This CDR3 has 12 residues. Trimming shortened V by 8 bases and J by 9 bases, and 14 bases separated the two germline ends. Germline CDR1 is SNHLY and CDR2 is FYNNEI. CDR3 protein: CASFLLGSEQFF. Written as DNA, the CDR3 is TGTGCCAGCTTTTTACTAGGTAGTGAGCAGTTCTTC.

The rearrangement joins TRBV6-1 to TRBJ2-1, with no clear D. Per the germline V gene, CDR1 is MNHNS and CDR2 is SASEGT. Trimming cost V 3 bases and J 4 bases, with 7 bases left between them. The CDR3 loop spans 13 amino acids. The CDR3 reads CASSDTGYNEQFF. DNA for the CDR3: TGTGCCAGCAGTGATACTGGTTACAATGAGCAGTTCTTC.

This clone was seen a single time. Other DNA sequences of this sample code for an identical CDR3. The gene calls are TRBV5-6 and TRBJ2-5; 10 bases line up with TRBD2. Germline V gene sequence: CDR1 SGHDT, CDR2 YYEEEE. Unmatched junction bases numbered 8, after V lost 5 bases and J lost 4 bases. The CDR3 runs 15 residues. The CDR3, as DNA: TGTGCCAGCAGTTCTAAAGCGGGGGGGCGAGAGACCCAGTACTTC. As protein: CASSSKAGGRETQYF.

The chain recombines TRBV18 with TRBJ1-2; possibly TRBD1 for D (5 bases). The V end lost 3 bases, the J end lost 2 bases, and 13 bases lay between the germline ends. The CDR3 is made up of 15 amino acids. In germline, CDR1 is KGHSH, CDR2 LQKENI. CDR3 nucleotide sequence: TGTGCCAGCTCACCTCCGGGGGACCCCAACTATGGCTACACCTTC. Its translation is CASSPPGDPNYGYTF.

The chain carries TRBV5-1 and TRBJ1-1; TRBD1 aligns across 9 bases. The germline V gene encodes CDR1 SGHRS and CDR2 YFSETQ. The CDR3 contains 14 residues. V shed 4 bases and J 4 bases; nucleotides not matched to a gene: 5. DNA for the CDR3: TGCGCCAGCAGCACCGGACAGGGGTTCACTGAAGCTTTCTTT. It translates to CASSTGQGFTEAFF.

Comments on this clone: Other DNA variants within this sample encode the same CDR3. CDR3: CASRKTGIGGNTIYF. The CDR3 nucleotides read TGTGCCAGCAGAAAGACAGGGATTGGTGGAAACACCATATATTTT. This chain joins TRBV6-5 and TRBJ1-3, with TRBD1 identical over 7 bases. Unmatched junction bases numbered 8, after V lost 6 bases and J lost 3 bases. The length of the CDR3 is 15 residues. Per germline, CDR1 MNHEY and CDR2 SVGAGI.

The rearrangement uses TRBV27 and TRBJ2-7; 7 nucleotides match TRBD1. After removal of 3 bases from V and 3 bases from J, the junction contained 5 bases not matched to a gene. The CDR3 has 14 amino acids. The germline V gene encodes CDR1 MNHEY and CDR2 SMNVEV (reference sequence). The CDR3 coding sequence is TGTGCCAGCAGTTTTCTGGGACAGAGCTACGAGCAGTACTTC. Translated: CASSFLGQSYEQYF.

The DNA of the CDR3 is TGTGCCTGGAGTGTGTCTCCAGGGTCCGGGTCCTACGAGCAGTACTTC. Residues: CAWSVSPGSGSYEQYF. The V and J genes are TRBV30 and TRBJ2-7, with D possibly TRBD1 on 5 matching bases. The germline gives CDR1 GTSNPN, CDR2 SVGIG (reference sequence). Trimming cost V 0 bases and J 1 base, with 16 bases left between them. CDR3 length equals 16 residues.

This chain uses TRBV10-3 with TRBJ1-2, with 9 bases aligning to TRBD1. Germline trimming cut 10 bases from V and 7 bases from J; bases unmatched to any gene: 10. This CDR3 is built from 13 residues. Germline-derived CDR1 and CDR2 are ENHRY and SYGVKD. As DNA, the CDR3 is TGTGCCACCGATTCCGGGACAGGGTTTGGCTACACCTTC. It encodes CATDSGTGFGYTF.

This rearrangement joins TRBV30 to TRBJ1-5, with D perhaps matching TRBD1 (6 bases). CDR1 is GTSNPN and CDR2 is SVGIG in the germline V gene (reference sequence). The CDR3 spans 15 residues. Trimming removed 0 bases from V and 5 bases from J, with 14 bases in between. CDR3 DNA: TGTGCCTGGAGTGTAAGACGGGGGGCGGATCAGCCCCAGCATTTT. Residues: CAWSVRRGADQPQHF.